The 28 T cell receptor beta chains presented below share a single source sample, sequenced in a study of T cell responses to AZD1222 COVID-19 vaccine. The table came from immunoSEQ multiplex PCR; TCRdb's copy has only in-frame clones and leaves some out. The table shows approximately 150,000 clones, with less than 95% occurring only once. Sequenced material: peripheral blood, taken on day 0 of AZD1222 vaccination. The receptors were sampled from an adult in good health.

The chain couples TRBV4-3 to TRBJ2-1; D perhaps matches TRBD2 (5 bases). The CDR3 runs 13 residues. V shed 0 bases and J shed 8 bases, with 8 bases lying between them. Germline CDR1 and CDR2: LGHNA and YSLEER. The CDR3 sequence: CASSQDLGDEQFF. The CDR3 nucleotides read TGCGCCAGCAGCCAAGATCTCGGGGATGAGCAGTTCTTC.

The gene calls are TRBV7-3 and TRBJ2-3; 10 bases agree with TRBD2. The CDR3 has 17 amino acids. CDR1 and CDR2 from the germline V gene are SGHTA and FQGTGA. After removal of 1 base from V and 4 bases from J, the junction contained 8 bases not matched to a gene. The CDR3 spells CASSLKKASGSADTQYF. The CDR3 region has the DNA TGTGCCAGCAGCTTAAAAAAGGCTAGCGGGAGTGCAGATACGCAGTATTTT.

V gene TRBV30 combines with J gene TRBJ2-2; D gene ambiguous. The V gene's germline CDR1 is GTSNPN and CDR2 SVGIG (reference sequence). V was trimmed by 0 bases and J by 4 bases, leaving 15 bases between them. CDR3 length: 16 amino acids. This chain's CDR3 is CAWSVNSGRLTGELFF. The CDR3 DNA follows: TGTGCCTGGAGTGTAAATTCGGGCAGACTCACCGGGGAGCTGTTTTTT.

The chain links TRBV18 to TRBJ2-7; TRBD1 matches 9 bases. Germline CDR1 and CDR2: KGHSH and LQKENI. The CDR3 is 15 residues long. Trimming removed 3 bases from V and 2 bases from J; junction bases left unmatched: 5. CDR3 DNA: TGTGCCAGCTCACCGGGGGGACAGGGCACCTACGAGCAGTACTTC. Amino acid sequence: CASSPGGQGTYEQYF.

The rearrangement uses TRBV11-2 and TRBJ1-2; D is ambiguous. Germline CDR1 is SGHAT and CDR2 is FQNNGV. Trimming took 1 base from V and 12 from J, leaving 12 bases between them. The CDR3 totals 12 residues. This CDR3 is CASSLGPGMNTF. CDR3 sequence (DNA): TGTGCCAGCAGCTTAGGCCCCGGGATGAACACCTTC. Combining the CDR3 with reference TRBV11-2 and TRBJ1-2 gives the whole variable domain EAGVAQSPRYKIIEKRQSVAFWCNPISGHATLYWYQQILGQGPKLLIQFQNNGVVDDSQLPKDRFSAERLKGVDSTLKIQPAKLEDSAVYLCASSLGPGMNTFGSGTRLTVV.

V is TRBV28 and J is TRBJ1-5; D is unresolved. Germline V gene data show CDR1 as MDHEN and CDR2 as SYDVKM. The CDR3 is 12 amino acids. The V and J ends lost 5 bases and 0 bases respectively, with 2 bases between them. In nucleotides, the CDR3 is TGTGCCAGCAGTGTTAGCAATCAGCCCCAGCATTTT. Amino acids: CASSVSNQPQHF. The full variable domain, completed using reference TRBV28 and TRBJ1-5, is DVKVTQSSRYLVKRTGEKVFLECVQDMDHENMFWYRQDPGLGLRLIYFSYDVKMKEKGDIPEGYSVSREKKERFSLILESASTNQTSMYLCASSVSNQPQHFGDGTRLSIL.

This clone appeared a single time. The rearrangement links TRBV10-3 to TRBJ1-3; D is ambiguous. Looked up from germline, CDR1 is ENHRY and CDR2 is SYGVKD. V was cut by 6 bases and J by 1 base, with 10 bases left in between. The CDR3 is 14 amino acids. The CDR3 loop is CAISQGISGNTIYF. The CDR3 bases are TGTGCCATCAGCCAAGGGATTTCTGGAAACACCATATATTTT.

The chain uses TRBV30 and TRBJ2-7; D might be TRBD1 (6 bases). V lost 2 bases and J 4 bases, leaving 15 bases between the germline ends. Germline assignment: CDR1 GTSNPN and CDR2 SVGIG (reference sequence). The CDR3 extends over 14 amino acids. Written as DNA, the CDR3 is TGTGCCTGGAGTTTGGGGGCGGTTAATTACGAGCAGTACTTC. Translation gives CAWSLGAVNYEQYF.

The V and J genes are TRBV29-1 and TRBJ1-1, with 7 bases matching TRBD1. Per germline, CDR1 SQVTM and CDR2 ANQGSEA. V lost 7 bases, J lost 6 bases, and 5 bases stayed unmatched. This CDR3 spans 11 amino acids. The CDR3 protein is CSAHRGAEAFF. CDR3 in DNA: TGCAGCGCTCACAGGGGCGCTGAAGCTTTCTTT.

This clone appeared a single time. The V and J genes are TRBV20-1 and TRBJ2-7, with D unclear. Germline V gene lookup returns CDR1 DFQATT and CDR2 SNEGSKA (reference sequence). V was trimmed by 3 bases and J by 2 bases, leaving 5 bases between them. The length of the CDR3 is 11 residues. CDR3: CSARETYEQYF. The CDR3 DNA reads TGCAGTGCTAGGGAAACCTACGAGCAGTACTTC.

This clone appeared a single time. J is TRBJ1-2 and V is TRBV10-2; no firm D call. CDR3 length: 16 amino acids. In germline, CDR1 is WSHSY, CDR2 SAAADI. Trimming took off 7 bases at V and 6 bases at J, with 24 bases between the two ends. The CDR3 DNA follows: TGCGCCAGCAAAAATGGACGGAGGATTGGTGTCGATGGCTACACCTTC. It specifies CASKNGRRIGVDGYTF.

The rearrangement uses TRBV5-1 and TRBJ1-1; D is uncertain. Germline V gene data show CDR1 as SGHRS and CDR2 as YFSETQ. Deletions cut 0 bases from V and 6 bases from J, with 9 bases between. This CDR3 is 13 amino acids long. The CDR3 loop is CASSLVVGSEAFF. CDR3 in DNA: TGCGCCAGCAGCTTGGTGGTGGGGTCTGAAGCTTTCTTT.

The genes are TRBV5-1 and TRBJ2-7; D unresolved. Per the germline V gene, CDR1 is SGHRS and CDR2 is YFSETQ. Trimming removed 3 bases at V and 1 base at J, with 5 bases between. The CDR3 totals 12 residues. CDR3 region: CASSSGSYEQYF. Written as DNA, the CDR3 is TGCGCCAGCAGCTCTGGGTCCTACGAGCAGTACTTC.

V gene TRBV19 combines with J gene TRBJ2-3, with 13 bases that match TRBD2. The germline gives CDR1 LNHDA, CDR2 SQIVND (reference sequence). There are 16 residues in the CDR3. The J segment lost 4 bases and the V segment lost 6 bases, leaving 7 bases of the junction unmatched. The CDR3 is CASSPTGLAGPDTQYF. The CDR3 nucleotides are TGTGCCAGTAGCCCTACGGGACTAGCGGGACCAGATACGCAGTATTTT.

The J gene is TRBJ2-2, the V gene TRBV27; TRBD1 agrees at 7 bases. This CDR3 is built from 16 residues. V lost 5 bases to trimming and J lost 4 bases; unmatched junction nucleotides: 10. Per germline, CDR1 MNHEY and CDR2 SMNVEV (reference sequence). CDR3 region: CASSPRQGLSTGELFF. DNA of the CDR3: TGTGCCAGCAGTCCCCGACAGGGCTTAAGCACCGGGGAGCTGTTTTTT.

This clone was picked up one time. The DNA for the CDR3 is TGTGCCAGCAGTGAAGTTCGACAGGCTCTGGGAAACACCATATATTTT. It yields the protein CASSEVRQALGNTIYF. This chain uses TRBV6-1 with TRBJ1-3; perhaps TRBD1 as D (6 bases). CDR1 MNHNS and CDR2 SASEGT come from the germline V gene. The germline V and J ends were trimmed by 1 base and 4 bases, with 14 bases remaining between them. This CDR3 is 16 amino acids long.

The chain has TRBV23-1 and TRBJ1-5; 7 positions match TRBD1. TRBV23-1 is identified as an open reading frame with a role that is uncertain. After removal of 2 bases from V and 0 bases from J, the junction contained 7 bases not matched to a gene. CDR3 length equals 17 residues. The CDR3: CASSQPTGAFSNQPQHF. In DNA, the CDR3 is TGCGCCAGCAGTCAACCAACAGGGGCCTTTAGCAATCAGCCCCAGCATTTT.

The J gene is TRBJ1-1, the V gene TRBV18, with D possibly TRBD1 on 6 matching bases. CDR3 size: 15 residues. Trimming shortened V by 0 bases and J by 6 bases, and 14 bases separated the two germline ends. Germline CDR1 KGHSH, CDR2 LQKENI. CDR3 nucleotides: TGTGCCAGCTCACCACCAGGGGGGCCCGCCGCTGAAGCTTTCTTT. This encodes CASSPPGGPAAEAFF.

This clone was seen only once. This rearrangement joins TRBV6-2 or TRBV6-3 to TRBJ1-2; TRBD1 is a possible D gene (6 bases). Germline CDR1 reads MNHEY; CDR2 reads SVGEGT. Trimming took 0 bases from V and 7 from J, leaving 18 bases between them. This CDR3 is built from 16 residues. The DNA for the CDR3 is TGTGCCAGCAGTTACTCCCCGGGGGCCCTCGAACGTGGCTACACCTTC. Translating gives CASSYSPGALERGYTF.

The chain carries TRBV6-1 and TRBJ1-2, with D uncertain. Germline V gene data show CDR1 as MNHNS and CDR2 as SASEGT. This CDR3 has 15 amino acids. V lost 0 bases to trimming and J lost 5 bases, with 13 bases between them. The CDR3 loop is CASSEALMRAYGYTF. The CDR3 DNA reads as TGTGCCAGCAGTGAAGCGCTTATGCGGGCATATGGCTACACCTTC.

The CDR3 sequence is CASSLLRDTPLDTQYF. In nucleotides, the CDR3 is TGTGCCAGCAGCCTCTTACGGGACACCCCATTAGATACGCAGTATTTT. The chain employs TRBV5-6 and TRBJ2-3; possible D gene TRBD1, 6 bases. V lost 4 bases to trimming and J lost 5 bases, with 20 bases between them. The CDR3 loop spans 16 amino acids. Germline V CDR1 and CDR2: SGHDT, YYEEEE. The whole variable domain, filled in from reference TRBV5-6 and TRBJ2-3, reads DAGVTQSPTHLIKTRGQQVTLRCSPKSGHDTVSWYQQALGQGPQFIFQYYEEEERQRGNFPDRFSGHQFPNYSSELNVNALLLGDSALYLCASSLLRDTPLDTQYFGPGTRLTVL.

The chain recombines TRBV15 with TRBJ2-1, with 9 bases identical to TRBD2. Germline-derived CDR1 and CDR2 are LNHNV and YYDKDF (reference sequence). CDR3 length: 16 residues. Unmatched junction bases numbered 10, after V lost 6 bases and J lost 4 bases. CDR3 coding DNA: TGTGCCACCAGTCCCGGGCGGGGGGGCCCATACAATGAGCAGTTCTTC. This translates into CATSPGRGGPYNEQFF.

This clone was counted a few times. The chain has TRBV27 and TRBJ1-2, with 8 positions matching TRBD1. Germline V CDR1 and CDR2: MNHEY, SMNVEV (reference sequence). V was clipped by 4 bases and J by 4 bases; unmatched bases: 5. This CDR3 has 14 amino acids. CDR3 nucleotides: TGTGCCAGCAGTTCGTACAGGGGGGCCTATGGCTACACCTTC. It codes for CASSSYRGAYGYTF.

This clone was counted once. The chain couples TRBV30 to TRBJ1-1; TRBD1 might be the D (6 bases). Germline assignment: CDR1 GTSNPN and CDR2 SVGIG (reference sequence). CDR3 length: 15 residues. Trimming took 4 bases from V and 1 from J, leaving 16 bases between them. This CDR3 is CAWKLLTGRNTEAFF. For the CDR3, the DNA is TGTGCCTGGAAACTATTGACAGGTAGGAACACTGAAGCTTTCTTT.

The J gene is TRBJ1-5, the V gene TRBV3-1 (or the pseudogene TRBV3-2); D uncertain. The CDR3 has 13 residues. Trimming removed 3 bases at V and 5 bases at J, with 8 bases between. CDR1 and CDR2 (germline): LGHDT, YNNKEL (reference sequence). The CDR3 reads CASSQAGYQPQHF. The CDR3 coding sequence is TGTGCCAGCAGCCAGGCGGGTTATCAGCCCCAGCATTTT.

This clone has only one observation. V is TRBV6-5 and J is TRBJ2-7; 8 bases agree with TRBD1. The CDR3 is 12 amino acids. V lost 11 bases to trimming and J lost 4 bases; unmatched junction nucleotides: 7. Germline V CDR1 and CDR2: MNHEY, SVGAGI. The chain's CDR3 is CAAGGQVYEQYF. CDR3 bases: TGTGCCGCCGGGGGACAGGTGTACGAGCAGTACTTC.

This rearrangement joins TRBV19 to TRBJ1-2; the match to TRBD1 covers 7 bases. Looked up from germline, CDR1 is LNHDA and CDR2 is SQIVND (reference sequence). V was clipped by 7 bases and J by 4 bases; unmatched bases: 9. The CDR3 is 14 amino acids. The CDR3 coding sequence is TGTGCCAGTAACTCACACAGGGGATCCTATGGCTACACCTTC. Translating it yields CASNSHRGSYGYTF.

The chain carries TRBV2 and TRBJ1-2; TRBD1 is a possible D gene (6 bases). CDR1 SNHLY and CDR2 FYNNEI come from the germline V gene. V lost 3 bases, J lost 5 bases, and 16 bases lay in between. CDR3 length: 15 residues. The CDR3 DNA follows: TGTGCCAGCAGTGAGACAGGCAATCCATTTTATGGCTACACCTTC. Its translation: CASSETGNPFYGYTF.